The present T cell receptor (beta chain) was sequenced within a study of blood T cell repertoires in COVID-19. Profiling relied on immunoSEQ multiplex PCR, and the TCRdb table lists in-frame clones only, not all of them. This table holds 260,000 or so clones, around 88% found once. The sequence was collected from a woman in her 40s with acute COVID-19. What was sequenced was PBMCs or T cells enriched from blood (not recorded which).

CDR3 region: CASSPWDRLNYGYTF. As DNA, the CDR3 is TGTGCCAGCAGCCCATGGGACAGACTAAACTATGGCTACACCTTC. The genes are TRBV5-5 and TRBJ1-2, with 7 positions matching TRBD1. J gave up 2 bases and V 4 bases, and 8 bases lay outside the gene matches. Germline V gene sequence: CDR1 SGHKS, CDR2 YYEKEE (reference sequence). The CDR3 has 15 residues.